The 9 T cell receptor beta chains below were found in one sample sequenced in a study of blood T cell repertoires in COVID-19. Produced via immunoSEQ multiplex PCR; TCRdb's table is partial and in-frame only. Here the sample spans about 58,000 clones, about nine tenths being singletons. The sequenced sample was peripheral blood. These receptors all come from a woman aged 45-59 years with active or convalescent COVID-19.

The chain links TRBV19 to TRBJ1-2; 11 positions match TRBD1. The V segment lost 2 bases and the J segment 8 bases; nucleotides outside the gene matches: 7. The germline CDR1 and CDR2 sequences are LNHDA and SQIVND (reference sequence). This CDR3 contains 15 residues. CDR3 region: CASSISRTGGFGYTF. As DNA, the CDR3 is TGTGCCAGTAGTATATCGCGGACAGGGGGCTTCGGCTACACCTTC.

The V call is TRBV1, the J call TRBJ2-2; the DNA was not used to check the table's D call, TRBD2. TRBV1 is a recognized pseudogene. The CDR3 contains 17 residues. CDR3 region: CTSSQVVGLAQAGELFF. The CDR3 DNA reads TGCACCAGCAGCCAAGTTGTGGGACTAGCGCAGGCCGGGGAGCTGTTTTTT.

CDR3 amino acids: CASSSDMSAGNTIYF. Written as DNA, the CDR3 is TGTGCCAGCTCGTCGGACATGTCGGCTGGAAACACCATATATTTT. The rearrangement joins TRBV18 to TRBJ1-3; tentatively, D is TRBD1 (5 bases). Germline CDR1 is KGHSH and CDR2 is LQKENI. The CDR3 sequence is 15 residues long. Trimming stripped 6 bases from V and 2 bases from J, with 14 bases between.

The chain employs TRBV2 and TRBJ2-6; a possible D gene is TRBD1 (6 bases). Trimming took off 8 bases at V and 2 bases at J, with 13 bases between the two ends. This CDR3 is 15 amino acids long. The germline gives CDR1 SNHLY, CDR2 FYNNEI. CDR3 DNA: TGTGCCAGCCGCTTCGGGACACCTGGGGCCAACGTCCTGACTTTC. The encoded protein is CASRFGTPGANVLTF. Variable domain in full (rest from reference TRBV2 and TRBJ2-6): EPEVTQTPSHQVTQMGQEVILRCVPISNHLYFYWYRQILGQKVEFLVSFYNNEISEKSEIFDDQFSVERPDGSNFTLKIRSTKLEDSAMYFCASRFGTPGANVLTFGAGSRLTVL.

The rearrangement joins TRBV15 to TRBJ1-3; D ambiguous. V lost 4 bases and J 4 bases, leaving 14 bases between the germline ends. CDR1 LNHNV and CDR2 YYDKDF come from the germline V gene (reference sequence). The CDR3 spans 15 residues. The CDR3 spells CATSKVPEAGNTIYF. DNA of the CDR3: TGTGCCACCAGCAAGGTCCCGGAGGCAGGAAACACCATATATTTT.

This clone was seen a handful of times. CDR3 protein: CASSWEADEQFF. DNA of the CDR3: TGTGCCAGCAGCTGGGAGGCGGATGAGCAGTTCTTC. The chain carries TRBV5-6 and TRBJ2-1; a weak D match, TRBD2 (6 bases). In germline, CDR1 is SGHDT, CDR2 YYEEEE. The CDR3 runs to 12 residues. V was trimmed by 3 bases and J by 8 bases, leaving 9 bases between them.

The chain employs TRBV4-1 and TRBJ2-5; TRBD2 agrees at 9 bases. Germline assignment: CDR1 MGHRA and CDR2 YSYEKL. The length of the CDR3 is 17 residues. V lost 4 bases, J lost 1 base, and 10 bases stayed unmatched. This CDR3 reads CASSLYFSTSGQETQYF. The CDR3, as DNA: TGCGCCAGCAGCCTATACTTTTCGACTAGCGGCCAAGAGACCCAGTACTTC.

A few counts support this clone. The chain couples TRBV9 to TRBJ2-3; maybe TRBD2 (6 bases). The V end was cut by 4 bases, the J end by 2 bases, with 14 bases between. The CDR3 contains 15 residues. Germline V gene sequence: CDR1 SGDLS, CDR2 YYNGEE. CDR3 protein: CASSIRGTLTDTQYF. DNA for the CDR3: TGTGCCAGCAGCATCCGCGGGACGCTCACAGATACGCAGTATTTT.

Concerning this clone: One junction end does not reproduce the germline sequence, and a read error may be involved. The V call is TRBV7-7, the J call TRBJ2-5; 8 nucleotides align to TRBD2. The germline V gene encodes CDR1 SSHAT and CDR2 FNYEAQ (reference sequence). This CDR3 has 16 amino acids. Written as DNA, the CDR3 is TGTGCTAGCAGTTCCGGAAGCGGGAGAGCCCAAGAGACCCAGTACTTC. This encodes CASSSGSGRAQETQYF.